This T cell receptor (beta chain) was sequenced for a study of blood T cells in healthy people across ages. The CDR3 sequence is 15 residues long. V lost 4 bases, J lost 0 bases, and 11 bases lay in between. Germline CDR1 reads SGHKS; CDR2 reads YYEKEE (reference sequence). Next came a second PCR, run for about 7 to 12 cycles, which used a sample-barcoded 5' primer along with a J-beta primer mix. TCRdb re-analysed the 5' RACE reads in MiXCR, keeping a single row per CDR3 protein. Of about 1.8 million distinct CDR3 sequences listed, less than 50% are singletons. The sequenced sample consisted of blood. The chain couples TRBV5-5 to TRBJ2-1, with unresolved D. The receptor was isolated from a woman aged 40 to 55 in good health. CDR3 loop: CASSDTVSSYNEQFF. Written as DNA, the CDR3 is TGTGCCAGCAGCGATACTGTGAGCTCCTACAATGAGCAGTTCTTC.